The source of this TCR beta chain is a study of cytomegalovirus exposure and HLA in healthy donors. Germline V gene lookup returns CDR1 SGHNT and CDR2 YENEEA. The trim removed 5 bases at V and 6 bases at J, leaving 4 bases unmatched. The CDR3 is 14 residues long. PCR used 60 Vbeta primers and 13 Jbeta primers. The method was immunoSEQ multiplex PCR; TCRdb's version includes in-frame clones alone and lacks a portion of them. This sample carries around 200,000 clones, around 83% of them seen once, and the ten largest clones take over 1.5%. This clonotype was obtained from a man aged 45 to 65 in good health and CMV-seronegative. Sequences were obtained from PBMCs. The gene calls are TRBV11-3 and TRBJ2-1; 10 nucleotides agree with TRBD1. The CDR3 bases are TGTGCCAGCAGCCTCAGGACAGGGGGCAATGAGCAGTTCTTC. It specifies CASSLRTGGNEQFF. Filled out from reference TRBV11-3 and TRBJ2-1, the complete variable domain reads EAGVVQSPRYKIIEKKQPVAFWCNPISGHNTLYWYLQNLGQGPELLIRYENEEAVDDSQLPKDRFSAERLKGVDSTLKIQPAELGDSAVYLCASSLRTGGNEQFFGPGTRLTVL.